The 14 T cell receptor beta chains in this list originate from one sample, sequenced in a study of blood T cell repertoires in COVID-19. Assay: immunoSEQ multiplex PCR; the TCRdb copy retains only in-frame clones and omits some. This sample has 70,000 to 90,000 clones; approximately 80% occur once, and the top ten carry about 12%. Sequenced input: peripheral blood. These TCRs come from a human donor in a cohort sampled during active COVID-19.

On this clone itself: Within the sample, other DNA sequences also encode this same CDR3. The chain joins TRBV7-2 to TRBJ1-2; maybe TRBD1 (6 bases). The ends were cut back, 5 bases at V and 9 bases at J, with 19 bases in the middle. Per germline, CDR1 SGHTA and CDR2 FQGNSA. The CDR3 is made up of 14 amino acids. CDR3 loop: CASSPVGQGPSYTF. CDR3 bases: TGTGCCAGCAGCCCAGTGGGACAAGGTCCCAGCTACACCTTC.

The chain is built from TRBV11-2 and TRBJ2-3; unclear D gene. The CDR3 covers 15 residues. The germline V gene has CDR1 SGHAT and CDR2 FQNNGV. V was pared by 2 bases and J by 0 bases, with 9 bases between. The CDR3 protein is CASSLPGASTDTQYF. The CDR3 DNA sequence: TGTGCCAGCAGCTTACCAGGCGCTAGCACAGATACGCAGTATTTT.

This rearrangement joins TRBV5-6 to TRBJ2-5; 9 bases are a match to TRBD1. Germline trimming cut 2 bases from V and 3 bases from J; bases unmatched to any gene: 5. This CDR3 contains 15 residues. Germline CDR1 reads SGHDT; CDR2 reads YYEEEE. The CDR3 region has the DNA TGTGCCAGCAGCTTATGGGACAGGGTGAAAGAGACCCAGTACTTC. This gives the protein CASSLWDRVKETQYF.

The chain has TRBV5-6 and TRBJ1-4; D unclear. V gave up 0 bases and J gave up 0 bases, with 9 bases separating them. In germline, CDR1 is SGHDT, CDR2 YYEEEE. This CDR3 is built from 16 residues. The CDR3 region has the DNA TGTGCCAGCAGCTTGGGGCCTAGCGCAACTAATGAAAAACTGTTTTTT. Translation: CASSLGPSATNEKLFF.

The V and J genes are TRBV7-6 and TRBJ2-3; the match to TRBD2 covers 11 bases. V was pared by 2 bases and J by 0 bases, with 16 bases of the junction left unmatched. Germline V gives CDR1 SGHVS, CDR2 FNYEAQ. CDR3 length: 21 amino acids. Here the CDR3 DNA reads TGTGCCAGCAGCTTATTTGTCCCGGGACTAGCGGAGTCCCCTAGCACAGATACGCAGTATTTT. Translation gives CASSLFVPGLAESPSTDTQYF.

The genes are TRBV13 and TRBJ1-2; no reliable D call. V was clipped by 2 bases and J by 8 bases, with 15 bases between them. The length of the CDR3 is 14 residues. Per germline, CDR1 PRHDT and CDR2 FYEKMQ (reference sequence). CDR3 sequence (DNA): TGTGCCAGCAGCTTATACGACGGAGGAGGAGGCTACACCTTC. This gives the protein CASSLYDGGGGYTF.

The J gene is TRBJ2-1, the V gene TRBV18; the D is unclear. This CDR3 is 15 amino acids long. The germline gives CDR1 KGHSH, CDR2 LQKENI. Trimming stripped 1 base from V and 2 bases from J, with 9 bases between. The CDR3 spells CASSPQTGPYNEQFF. The CDR3, as DNA: TGTGCCAGCTCACCACAGACTGGCCCCTACAATGAGCAGTTCTTC. Based on the CDR3 plus reference TRBV18 and TRBJ2-1, the full variable domain is NAGVMQNPRHLVRRRGQEARLRCSPMKGHSHVYWYRQLPEEGLKFMVYLQKENIIDESGMPKERFSAEFPKEGPSILRIQQVVRGDSAAYFCASSPQTGPYNEQFFGPGTRLTVL.

The J gene is TRBJ2-2, the V gene TRBV5-6; D possibly corresponds to TRBD2 (6 bases). Germline CDR1 SGHDT, CDR2 YYEEEE. The CDR3 spans 14 residues. Trimming left V 2 bases short and J 7 bases short, with 12 bases between. CDR3 nucleotide sequence: TGTGCCAGCAGCTTTAGGGGAGGTGACGGGGAGCTGTTTTTT. This encodes CASSFRGGDGELFF.

The chain uses TRBV6-6 and TRBJ1-1; D is perhaps TRBD1 (5 bases). V lost 6 bases and J lost 2, with 10 bases in between. The CDR3 sequence is 13 residues long. Per germline, CDR1 MNHNY and CDR2 SVGAGI (reference sequence). The CDR3 loop is CASSVTGNTEAFF. Here the CDR3 DNA reads TGTGCCAGCAGCGTAACAGGTAACACTGAAGCTTTCTTT.

This clone has a single count. The genes are TRBV2 and TRBJ2-1; 9 bases match TRBD2. Germline V CDR1 and CDR2: SNHLY, FYNNEI. This CDR3 has 16 residues. Trimming at V came to 7 bases and at J to 0 bases, leaving 7 bases not matched to a gene. CDR3 sequence reads: CASMDLSGSSYNEQFF. In DNA, the CDR3 is TGTGCCAGCATGGATCTTAGCGGGAGCTCCTACAATGAGCAGTTCTTC.

The V gene is TRBV2, the J gene TRBJ1-1; D call uncertain. This CDR3 has 13 amino acids. CDR1 is SNHLY, CDR2 FYNNEI, per germline. Trimming removed 7 bases from V and 2 bases from J, with 11 bases in between. In nucleotides, the CDR3 is TGTGCCAGCACGGGCGGGATAAACACTGAAGCTTTCTTT. It specifies CASTGGINTEAFF.

This chain links TRBV5-4 with TRBJ1-2; possible D gene TRBD1, 5 bases. The CDR3 sequence is 15 residues long. V was shortened by 0 bases and J by 8 bases, with 17 bases between the two germline ends. Germline V gene sequence: CDR1 SGHNT, CDR2 YYREEE (reference sequence). The CDR3: CASSLGSGPAGGYTF. The CDR3 nucleotides read TGTGCCAGCAGCTTGGGTTCAGGGCCGGCCGGGGGCTACACCTTC.

The CDR3 DNA reads TGTGCCAGCAGTGAAGCGCAACGGTACGAGCAGTACTTC. Encoded protein: CASSEAQRYEQYF. The chain is built from TRBV2 and TRBJ2-7; no firm D call. Deletions cut 0 bases from V and 4 bases from J, with 7 bases between. The CDR3 contains 13 residues. CDR1 SNHLY and CDR2 FYNNEI come from the germline V gene.

The rearrangement links TRBV5-1 to TRBJ2-1; 7 bases agree with TRBD2. Germline V gene data show CDR1 as SGHRS and CDR2 as YFSETQ. The J segment lost 5 bases and the V segment lost 1 base, leaving 6 bases of the junction unmatched. This CDR3 is 15 amino acids long. CDR3 protein: CASSLPLANNNEQFF. CDR3 sequence (DNA): TGCGCCAGCAGCTTGCCACTAGCGAACAACAATGAGCAGTTCTTC.